Described below is a single TCR beta chain sequence and its context. The CDR3 spans 16 residues. Trimming removed 1 base from V and 4 bases from J; junction bases left unmatched: 5. CDR1 and CDR2 (germline): MDHEN, SYDVKM. Sequencing was performed with immunoSEQ multiplex PCR; in TCRdb, only in-frame clones are kept and a portion is missing. This table has 250,000 or so clones, approximately 90% appearing once. This record comes from a study of blood T cell repertoires in COVID-19. On the study more broadly: Sources were T cells, B-cell-depleted T cells, or PBMCs; the material itself was cDNA or gDNA.

The V and J genes are TRBV28 and TRBJ2-3; 10 bases line up with TRBD2. This TCR was sampled from a woman between 25 and 40 years old with acute COVID-19. Sequencing was done on a sample of PBMCs or T cells enriched from blood (not recorded which). The CDR3 DNA sequence: TGTGCCAGCAGTTTATCATCTAGCGGGAGCGCAGATACGCAGTATTTT. It is translated as CASSLSSSGSADTQYF.